The 9 T cell receptor beta chains listed next were all sequenced from one sample in a study of blood T cell repertoires in COVID-19. Data came from immunoSEQ multiplex PCR; TCRdb stores just in-frame clones and leaves some out. Of approximately 50,000 clones listed, roughly 85% are singletons. The sequenced sample was peripheral blood. The receptors shown here come from a man between 60 and 75 years old with acute or convalescent COVID-19.

The J gene is TRBJ2-2, the V gene TRBV27; TRBD1 might be the D (6 bases). The CDR3 consists of 14 residues. CDR1 and CDR2 from the germline V gene are MNHEY and SMNVEV (reference sequence). Trimming removed 5 bases at V and 4 bases at J, with 11 bases between. CDR3 protein: CASSETDSTGELFF. CDR3 coding DNA: TGTGCCAGCAGTGAAACGGACAGCACCGGGGAGCTGTTTTTT.

The chain carries TRBV3-1 (or the pseudogene TRBV3-2) and TRBJ2-7; 9 nucleotides align to TRBD1. With 4 bases clipped from V and 4 bases from J, the junction kept 11 bases outside the gene matches. CDR3 size: 16 residues. CDR1 and CDR2 (germline): LGHDT, YNNKEL (reference sequence). The CDR3 protein is CASSPAPGQGSYEQYF. CDR3 DNA sequence: TGTGCCAGCAGCCCCGCCCCGGGACAGGGTTCTTACGAGCAGTACTTC.

This sequence joins TRBV2 and TRBJ1-5; a possible D gene is TRBD1 (6 bases). V lost 6 bases to trimming and J lost 0 bases, with 12 bases between them. CDR3 size: 15 residues. Looked up from germline, CDR1 is SNHLY and CDR2 is FYNNEI. CDR3 in DNA: TGTGCCAGCAGAGGACAGCATTATAGCAATCAGCCCCAGCATTTT. Residues: CASRGQHYSNQPQHF.

As DNA, the CDR3 is TGTGCCAGCAGCTTAAGTCGGAATGAGCAGTTCTTC. Encoded protein: CASSLSRNEQFF. This rearrangement joins TRBV7-2 to TRBJ2-1, with D hard to call. The germline CDR1 and CDR2 sequences are SGHTA and FQGNSA. The V and J ends lost 2 bases and 7 bases respectively, with 6 bases between them. The CDR3 is made up of 12 amino acids.

The chain is built from TRBV12-3 or TRBV12-4 and TRBJ2-7; D is perhaps TRBD1 (5 bases). The CDR3 loop spans 13 amino acids. Trimming shortened V by 3 bases and J by 6 bases, and 12 bases separated the two germline ends. CDR3 residues: CASSFSGYSEQYF. CDR3 nucleotides: TGTGCCAGCAGTTTCTCAGGGTACTCCGAGCAGTACTTC.

The chain carries TRBV2 and TRBJ1-1, with 7 bases matching TRBD1. CDR3 length equals 14 residues. Germline trimming cut 7 bases from V and 1 base from J; bases unmatched to any gene: 6. Looked up from germline, CDR1 is SNHLY and CDR2 is FYNNEI. CDR3 DNA: TGTGCCAGCATCTTAGGGACAGAGAACACTGAAGCTTTCTTT. Its protein is CASILGTENTEAFF. The full variable domain, with the rest looked up from reference TRBV2 and TRBJ1-1, is EPEVTQTPSHQVTQMGQEVILRCVPISNHLYFYWYRQILGQKVEFLVSFYNNEISEKSEIFDDQFSVERPDGSNFTLKIRSTKLEDSAMYFCASILGTENTEAFFGQGTRLTVV.

This rearrangement joins TRBV28 to TRBJ2-3; 15 bases map to TRBD2. V was pared by 4 bases and J by 5 bases, with 7 bases of the junction left unmatched. The CDR3 length is 17 residues. Germline CDR1 and CDR2: MDHEN and SYDVKM. CDR3 residues: CASSSPGLAGGRDTQYF. CDR3 DNA sequence: TGTGCCAGCAGTTCCCCAGGACTAGCGGGAGGGCGAGATACGCAGTATTTT.

This chain connects TRBV2 to TRBJ2-7; D might be TRBD1 (6 bases). The V gene lost 1 base and the J gene lost 2 bases, with 15 bases spanning the gap. Germline V gives CDR1 SNHLY, CDR2 FYNNEI. This CDR3 has 16 amino acids. The CDR3 here is CASSEGRAGDAYEQYF. CDR3 nucleotide sequence: TGTGCCAGCAGTGAAGGTCGGGCAGGGGACGCCTACGAGCAGTACTTC.

A single count supports this clone. A junction end diverges from the germline sequence, so it may reflect a read error. The sample holds other DNA sequences that translate to the same CDR3. The chain links TRBV6-1 to TRBJ1-5; D is possibly TRBD1 (6 bases). Germline CDR1 reads MNHNS; CDR2 reads SASEGT. The CDR3 extends over 14 amino acids. The CDR3 DNA reads TGTGCCAGCAGTGACAGGGGCGGCAATCAGCCCCAACATTTT. Translated: CASSDRGGNQPQHF.